Presented here are 15 T cell receptor beta chains from one specimen sequenced in a study of T-cell memory formation after mild COVID-19. TCRdb re-called the 5' RACE reads through MiXCR, storing one row per CDR3 protein. The data show 68,000 or so distinct CDR3 sequences, with approximately 16% seen just once and 31% held by the top ten. The sequencing sample was made of PBMCs or a T cell subset sorted from them (not recorded which). All receptors derive from an adult woman who had mild COVID-19 (a few samples of this study predate the infection). Cell type and time point are not known.

The chain joins TRBV6-5 to TRBJ1-1; D ambiguous. Trimming stripped 2 bases from V and 1 base from J, with 5 bases between. Germline V CDR1 and CDR2: MNHEY, SVGAGI. The CDR3 totals 13 residues. DNA for the CDR3: TGTGCCAGCAGTTACGCAAGGAACACTGAAGCTTTCTTT. Protein sequence: CASSYARNTEAFF.

J is TRBJ2-1 and V is TRBV5-1; a weak D match, TRBD2 (6 bases). Germline V lookup: CDR1 SGHRS, CDR2 YFSETQ. The CDR3 contains 16 residues. V lost 1 base and J 7 bases, leaving 18 bases between the germline ends. CDR3 nucleotides: TGCGCCAGCAGCTTGAGTCCTTTAGCGGTCCAGAATGAGCAGTTCTTC. Translating it yields CASSLSPLAVQNEQFF.

The chain uses TRBV19 and TRBJ2-7; D call uncertain. From germline, CDR1 is LNHDA and CDR2 SQIVND (reference sequence). V was pared by 3 bases and J by 0 bases, with 9 bases between. The CDR3 sequence is 14 residues long. In nucleotides, the CDR3 is TGTGCCAGTAGTATGGGCGTCAGCTCCTACGAGCAGTACTTC. It is translated as CASSMGVSSYEQYF.

This sequence joins TRBV29-1 and TRBJ2-7, with 8 bases aligning to TRBD2. The CDR3 is made up of 13 amino acids. The V and J ends lost 6 bases and 5 bases, in that order; junction bases with no gene match: 9. The germline V gene encodes CDR1 SQVTM and CDR2 ANQGSEA. Here the CDR3 reads CSVGGGRSDEQYF. CDR3 coding DNA: TGCAGCGTGGGAGGCGGGAGGTCAGACGAGCAGTACTTC.

This clonotype has a handful of counts. The J gene is TRBJ2-7, the V gene TRBV4-3; TRBD1 or TRBD2 may be the D gene (5 bases each). V lost 1 base to trimming and J lost 2 bases, with 12 bases between them. From germline, CDR1 is LGHNA and CDR2 YSLEER. The CDR3 totals 15 residues. Written as DNA, the CDR3 is TGCGCCAGCAGCCAAGCGGCAGGGACGGCCTACGAGCAGTACTTC. This gives the protein CASSQAAGTAYEQYF.

The rearrangement joins TRBV29-1 to TRBJ2-7, with a weak D call TRBD1 (5 bases). Trimming removed 6 bases at V and 0 bases at J, with 12 bases between. The V gene's germline CDR1 is SQVTM and CDR2 ANQGSEA. This CDR3 has 13 amino acids. The DNA for the CDR3 is TGCAGCGTAATCCGACAGTACTCCTACGAGCAGTACTTC. Translating gives CSVIRQYSYEQYF.

This clonotype was recorded a few times. CDR3 sequence (DNA): TGTGCCAGCAGCTTAGGCGGGGGTTACGGGGAGACCCAGTACTTC. Residues: CASSLGGGYGETQYF. J is TRBJ2-5 and V is TRBV7-2, with 7 bases matching TRBD2. Trimming removed 1 base from V and 5 bases from J; junction bases left unmatched: 7. The CDR3 runs 15 residues. Germline V gene data show CDR1 as SGHTA and CDR2 as FQGNSA.

CDR3 protein: CSARDRVSYEQYF. The CDR3 nucleotides are TGCAGTGCTAGAGATAGGGTCTCCTACGAGCAGTACTTC. The chain combines TRBV20-1 with TRBJ2-7; no clear D gene. V dropped 0 bases and J dropped 0 bases, with 6 bases sitting between them. This CDR3 contains 13 residues. Per germline, CDR1 DFQATT and CDR2 SNEGSKA (reference sequence).

V usage is TRBV3-1 and J usage is TRBJ2-5; a possible D gene is TRBD1 (6 bases). V lost 2 bases and J lost 2, with 15 bases in between. Germline CDR1 is LGHDT and CDR2 is YNNKEL (reference sequence). The CDR3 spans 16 residues. Written as DNA, the CDR3 is TGTGCCAGCAGCCAAAGAACCAGGGGTATTCAAGAGACCCAGTACTTC. This translates into CASSQRTRGIQETQYF.

The V gene is TRBV5-6, the J gene TRBJ2-2; 11 nucleotides line up with TRBD2. V trimming: 3 bases; J trimming: 4 bases; junction bases outside the gene matches: 8. The CDR3 length is 17 residues. Germline CDR1 is SGHDT and CDR2 is YYEEEE. CDR3 sequence (DNA): TGTGCCAGCAGCTCGGGACTAGCGGATGGGCCCACCGGGGAGCTGTTTTTT. Residues: CASSSGLADGPTGELFF.

The genes are TRBV4-2 and TRBJ2-6, with 9 bases fitting TRBD1. Germline V gene lookup returns CDR1 LGHNA and CDR2 YNFKEQ. Losses at the gene ends were 4 bases for V and 0 bases for J; bases not matched to a gene: 10. The CDR3 consists of 19 residues. This CDR3 reads CASSRATGTGPSGANVLTF. In nucleotides, the CDR3 is TGTGCCAGCAGCCGAGCCACCGGGACAGGGCCCTCTGGGGCCAACGTCCTGACTTTC.

This clonotype was counted a few times. The rearrangement uses TRBV7-9 and TRBJ2-5; tentatively, D is TRBD1 (6 bases). Trimming took off 7 bases at V and 5 bases at J, with 17 bases between the two ends. The CDR3 consists of 14 residues. The germline V gene has CDR1 SEHNR and CDR2 FQNEAQ (reference sequence). The CDR3 DNA reads as TGTGCCAGCAAGGAGGTGGGGGCCGGGGAGACCCAGTACTTC. This sequence encodes CASKEVGAGETQYF.

This clonotype was seen a few times. V is TRBV29-1 and J is TRBJ2-3, with 10 bases matching TRBD2. V trimming: 3 bases; J trimming: 2 bases; junction bases outside the gene matches: 5. This CDR3 spans 15 amino acids. CDR1 is SQVTM, CDR2 ANQGSEA, per germline. The CDR3 nucleotides read TGCAGCGTTGAGGCTAGCGGGGGACTCACAGATACGCAGTATTTT. Encoded protein: CSVEASGGLTDTQYF.

There are a few counts of this clonotype. V gene TRBV7-6 combines with J gene TRBJ1-5; D is unresolved. Trimming removed 1 base at V and 2 bases at J, with 6 bases between. The germline V gene encodes CDR1 SGHVS and CDR2 FNYEAQ. The CDR3 is 14 amino acids. The CDR3, as DNA: TGTGCCAGCAGCTTAGGAGAAGGCAATCAGCCCCAGCATTTT. Protein: CASSLGEGNQPQHF.

This clonotype was seen more than once but under ten times. The chain couples TRBV6-6 to TRBJ2-7; D gene unclear. Germline-derived CDR1 and CDR2 are MNHNY and SVGAGI (reference sequence). The CDR3 extends over 14 amino acids. Trimming cost V 2 bases and J 1 base, with 9 bases left between them. For the CDR3, the DNA is TGTGCCAGCAGTTACGAATCTTCGTCCTACGAGCAGTACTTC. Translating it yields CASSYESSSYEQYF.